Reported below is one T cell receptor beta chain. Its antigen is unknown. No clone much larger than this one lies a single base away; base qualities are absent. The sample originates from a study of cytomegalovirus exposure and HLA in healthy donors (dated 2017 in TCRdb). With regard to the full study: An earlier analysis of some 550 of the donors reported 250 to 350 Gb of sequence data and roughly 110 million unique TCR beta sequences from some 180 million T cells. Roughly 320 gigabases of sequencing data and approximately 92 million unique TCR sequences made up an early release that covered 500 to 700 HLA-typed donors. Among the approximately 400 genotyped donors, 75% to 90% belonged to the genetic ancestry cluster associated with self-reported Caucasian donors. The study aimed to test whether signatures of past pathogen exposure could be identified by cataloging public T cell receptors. The study profiled the T cell repertoires of some 610 subjects by immunosequencing and related them to cytomegalovirus serostatus. In addition to the first cohort of 666 subjects, a separate validation cohort of over 90 different subjects was used. To predict cytomegalovirus infection status, the study combined high-throughput TCR immunosequencing, statistical association of individual TCRs with disease status, and machine learning. In a later analysis, previously published TCR beta repertoires from some 640 donors were re-analyzed and high-resolution HLA genotyping was added so that TCR occurrence patterns could be studied. Rather than drawing on any new phenotypic data, the later analysis identified candidate immune exposures from TCR beta sequences and the way those sequences occurred across donors. An earlier analysis of several hundred of the donors applied high-throughput TCR beta sequencing to assess whether each TCR beta V gene segment acted as functional or pseudogenic. Alongside the repertoire data, information on donor age, sex, ethnicity and CMV serostatus was compiled. Genome-wide SNP genotypes for about 65% of the 666 donors were used in a later genetic analysis, which treated that subset as a discovery cohort. All discovery cohort repertoires had been generated on a single sequencing platform. HLA typing included class I and class II loci at four-digit resolution. The number of typed donors differed by locus: about 629-640 for A, B, C, DRB1 and DQB1; approximately 520 for DQA1; fewer than 610 for DPA1; and around 450 for DPB1. Because of strong linkage in the cohort, roughly 5 DR-DQ haplotypes were treated as single units for association and clustering. Among roughly 400 genotyped donors of the cohort, an average of approximately 240,000 unique TCR beta nucleotide sequences was sequenced per donor, of which about 18% were non-productive.

Study-wide findings and limitations: A group of highly shared sequence variants was considered likely to be a technical artifact of the sequencing pipeline. In an earlier analysis of approximately 590 of the donors, most TCR beta V segments were observed in productive rearrangements about 87% or about 30% of the time, broadly matching IMGT annotations. The classifier was reported to diagnose cytomegalovirus status with high specificity and sensitivity in both the original cohort and the validation cohort. Three of the identified cytomegalovirus-associated TCR beta chains were confirmed in vitro to be specific for cytomegalovirus antigens. Only TCR beta chains were sequenced in this cohort, and the absence of alpha or paired-chain data limited detectable features. Some IMGT-functional V segments, including TRBV6-2 and TRBV6-3, could not be distinguished by the 87-base-pair reads and were therefore excluded. In a later analysis, HLA-associated TCR beta chains were found to be more clonally expanded and to have lower generation probabilities than equally common non-associated chains. Assigning TCR associations to individual alleles was difficult when HLA alleles, especially DR and DQ, strongly co-occurred. A total of fewer than 200 TCR beta chains were listed by the study as associated with cytomegalovirus. A later analysis associated 16,951 TCR beta sequences with specific HLA alleles at a false discovery rate of 0.05. Sequencing depth was assumed to be roughly uniform across donors in the presence/absence analyses, though that assumption may not hold. According to a later analysis, TCR association rates differed among HLA loci, with DRB1 alleles showing the most associated TCRs and HLA-C alleles showing the fewest. Linkage disequilibrium might explain the correlated functional status among segregating V segments, but an unknown experimental factor could not be ruled out. A later analysis found that most CMV-associated TCR beta chains appeared HLA-restricted, with HLA associations seemingly driven largely by CMV exposure. CMV serostatus was the only immune exposure information available for the cohort. A later genetic analysis associated a missense DCLRE1C variant with V-gene and J-gene trimming of TCR beta chains, and an independent cohort replicated the association. According to the authors, the approach could potentially be generalized to other disease states and immunological phenotypes. While some public TCRs were present in many individuals, most TCR sequences turned up only very rarely across donors. Because HLA typing was missing for some donors at each locus, association tests included only the typed subset. In a later analysis, several top co-occurrence clusters were reported to appear linked to parvovirus B19, influenza, CMV and Epstein-Barr virus. In a later genetic analysis, fewer N-insertions in productive TCRs were reported among donors in an Asian-associated ancestry cluster than the roughly 700-donor mean. Over 15 rarely observed V segments, including chromosome 9 orphons, were excluded from the earlier analysis of approximately 500 of the donors because counts were too low. A further reported finding was that TCR beta sequences accurately predicted the HLA-A and HLA-B alleles for most subjects in the first cohort.

In total, 666 healthy bone marrow donors made up the cohort. At the time of sampling, all cohort members were nominally healthy, though unrecorded immune exposures were likely present. The donor tested CMV seropositive, placing the donor among the 289 seropositive members of the cohort. Each donor provided a peripheral blood sample, and peripheral blood mononuclear cells were used for TCR beta sequencing. Genomic DNA extraction from the blood cell samples was performed with the Qiagen DNeasy Blood Extraction Kit. The receptor library was made with the immunoSEQ multiplex PCR assay. The multiplex PCR relied on a mix of 60 forward primers for TCR Vbeta segments and 13 reverse primers for TCR Jbeta segments. A multiplex PCR assay on genomic DNA amplified the CDR3 region of rearranged TCR beta genes. The amplified TCR beta libraries were sequenced on the Illumina HiSeq System as 87-base-pair reads. As for how the authors treated the data: In a later analysis, 70 million to 95 million unique TCR beta chains were counted across the roughly 610 repertoires, and some 10 million of these chains were shared by at least two donors. A nearest-neighbor algorithm error-corrected the raw reads and collapsed the reads into unique sequences, merging closely related sequences to remove PCR and sequencing errors. CDR3 sequences were aligned to IMGT reference sequences to assign V, D and J gene segments. Each retained sequence needed at least a six-nucleotide match to both a V gene segment and a J gene segment. A rearrangement counted as productive if the CDR3 had no stop codons and remained in frame with V and J, and every other rearrangement counted as non-productive. Following IMGT convention, CDR3 was defined as the stretch from the second conserved V-encoded cysteine to the conserved J-encoded phenylalanine. The earlier analysis of 450 to 750 of the donors excluded any sequence lacking an unambiguous match to a single V gene segment. An earlier analysis of 450 to 650 of the donors called V segments functional above 56.7% productive rearrangements and segregating when the between-donor standard deviation exceeded 5%. To diagnose cytomegalovirus status from the catalog of TCR beta chain sequences, a statistical classification framework was built. V and J gene assignment, in a later analysis, came from comparing TCR nucleotide sequences with IMGT/GENE-DB human TR gene sequences. A later analysis assigned CDR3 sequences and most-parsimonious VDJ recombination scenarios with the TCRdist pipeline. In a later analysis, each TCR beta chain was defined by its CDR3 amino acid sequence together with its V-gene family, and reads lacking a unique V-gene family were excluded. A later analysis removed several hundred highly shared, low-generation-probability nucleotide sequences to deal with suspected cross-contamination and a sequencing artifact. For each public chain, a later analysis derived a clonal expansion index from normalized ranks of inferred template counts within each repertoire. In a later analysis, generation probabilities were computed using a VDJ recombination model fitted to out-of-frame rearrangements, and the results were checked against IGoR. A later analysis scored TCR-TCR, TCR-HLA and TCR-CMV co-occurrence with hypergeometric tests, applying a repertoire-size bias correction to TCR pairs. To estimate false discovery rates, a later analysis permuted the HLA or CMV assignments 20 times. In a later analysis, co-occurring TCRs were grouped using DBSCAN, with TCRdist sequence similarity added in when clustering inside HLA-allele-positive subsets. Repertoires with fewer than 30,000 or more than 120,000 public chains, plus five repertoires with anomalous nucleotide sharing, were excluded from co-occurrence clustering. TCRdb took this table from immuneACCESS and kept in-frame rearrangements with V and J called. Such tables lack part of the clones; where checked against another copy, unresolved V genes explain under half of the gap, and the rest is unexplained. V, J and clone size are taken as reported in that table, and D and trimming were inferred from the DNA itself. This sample has around 91,000 clones in its table, and around 80% of those were observed once. Of the sample, 4.4% falls within the top ten clones.

The germline V gene yields MGHRA for CDR1 and YSYEKL for CDR2. The CDR3, cysteine through phenylalanine, is 18 amino acids long. Only the CDR3 part of the read is kept: 54 bases, read in frame from the first base. Trimming leaves V shorter by 4 bases and J shorter by 3 bases, with the junction holding 14 bases beyond the gene matches. The rearranged segments are TRBV4-1 and TRBJ2-1; 8 junctional bases match TRBD1. Sequenced: PBMCs. The sequence was collected from a male donor in good health and CMV-seropositive. The sequence in DNA is TGCGCCAGCAGCCCCCAGCGGGCCGCAGGGGGCGGCTACAATGAGCAGTTCTTC. Translated, this gives CASSPQRAAGGGYNEQFF.